Here is one TCR beta chain with its context. The sample is drawn from a study of CD8+ T cells in alopecia areata. Treatment noted: oral pan-JAK inhibitor, 5-10 mg twice daily. CDR3 length equals 14 residues. The germline V gene encodes CDR1 MNHEY and CDR2 SVGAGI. Trimming left V 8 bases short and J 2 bases short, with 16 bases between. RNA, once extracted, was reverse transcribed into cDNA for use as the sequencing template. Libraries were prepared by immunoSEQ multiplex PCR; TCRdb keeps only in-frame clonotypes and omits some of them. Of approximately 170,000 clones in the sample, about 60% were seen once.

Sequenced material: CD4+ T cells sorted from blood, taken at week 4, from a patient treated with tofacitinib. The source is a human donor with alopecia areata. V gene TRBV6-5 combines with J gene TRBJ2-7, with a tentative D call TRBD2 (6 bases). CDR3 nucleotide sequence: TGTGCCAGCGGGGCCGGGACTCAGACCTACGAGCAGTACTTC. Amino acid sequence: CASGAGTQTYEQYF.